This TCR beta chain stems from a study of read filtering for tumor transcriptome and immune sequencing (dated by TCRdb to 2019 to 2021). General notes on the study: The cohort consisted of some 17 male and around 15 female patients, with a mean age of 65.9 years and an age range of about 47 to 90. One of the main goals was to work out a read-filtering strategy for immune repertoire data, in particular whether clonotypes backed by only a single read should be removed. Under revised international staging, roughly 8 patients fell into R-ISS I, around 15 into R-ISS II and more than five into R-ISS III. The study compared TCR repertoires from targeted immune repertoire sequencing and bulk whole-transcriptome sequencing run on the same bone marrow samples. TCR-region mapped reads per sample ranged from about 3.5 to 11 million with IR-seq versus only roughly 85 to 1273 with RNA-seq. After DNase treatment, whole-transcriptome libraries were prepared using the TruSeq RNA Access Library Prep Kit.

This clonotype was observed many times. No antigen is known for it. No quality values exist for individual bases; no much larger clone is one base distant. Starting from roughly 410 ng RNA, TCR libraries were constructed with the Immunoverse kit using molecular barcoded adaptors that cover the alpha/delta and beta/gamma chains. TCR library preparation used the same RNA that went into transcriptome sequencing. An Illumina HiSeq 4000 with 2 x 150 cycles was used to sequence the TCR libraries. As for the original processing: With MiXCR, TCR reads were aligned to human V, D, J and C references and assembled into CDR3 clonotypes, with quality filtering and error correction included. Clonotype counts and gene usage diversity were analyzed with the tcR package in R. For inspection of raw mapping reads, RNA-seq reads were mapped by STAR aligner version 2.5.3a onto GRCh37 of the human genome. To test how sequencing depth affected the clonotypes detected, IR-seq fastq files were randomly downsampled with Seqtk 1.3. Using fastp trimming at Q25 and MiXCR clonotype assembly, TCRdb reanalyzed the public sequencing data and kept in-frame beta chains. CDR3 protein duplicates are merged, each entry listing the most common genes and DNA. TCRdb's processing, not the study's, gives the V and J calls here. This sample lists about 39,000 distinct CDR3 sequences; 13% to 15% were detected once. The ten largest clones represent 6% to 8% of the sample.

Bone marrow was sampled from every patient at the time of active disease. Ficoll-Hypaque density gradient centrifugation was used to isolate bone marrow mononuclear cells. CD138-negative cells were obtained by negative selection after labeling with CD138 magnetic microbeads on a MACS separator, removing myeloma plasma cells. Flow cytometry with CD138 antibodies on an Attune NxT was used to check how pure the isolated cells were. TRIzol reagent was used to extract total RNA, and a NanoDrop spectrophotometer was used to quantify the extracted RNA. For each patient, the CD138-negative bone marrow sample underwent paired RNA-seq and IR-seq. The full study reports these points: The correlation between IR-seq and RNA-seq shared clonotype proportions rose when single-read clonotypes were removed. In IR-seq, single-read clonotypes were roughly 84% of clonotypes but 3% to 4% of total reads; in RNA-seq they were about 75% of clonotypes and 35% to 50% of reads. The sorted CD138-negative fraction was a mixed bone marrow immune population, not purified T cells. Compared with RNA-seq, IR-seq captured clonotypes at much higher depth and more reliably, and a smaller IR-seq throughput was enough to identify most shared clonotypes.

Sequenced input: a population of CD138-negative cells sorted from bone marrow. The sample's cell subset or site label is to be understood as: bone marrow mononuclear cells depleted of CD138+ plasma/myeloma cells by negative magnetic selection. This TCR came from a donor at least 40 years old with multiple myeloma.

The CDR3 protein: CAWSGTSGNEQFF. The sequenced DNA: TGTGCCTGGAGTGGGACTAGCGGGAATGAGCAGTTCTTC. This sequence uses TRBV30 and TRBJ2-1; a stretch of 11 junction bases matches TRBD2. From the cysteine through the phenylalanine, the CDR3 covers 13 amino acids. CDR3 DNA is the only sequence kept; it has 39 bases, read in frame from the first base. Ends trimmed: V by 1 base, J by 7 bases; bases unmatched to a gene: 0. The CDR1 and CDR2 encoded by the germline V gene (reference sequence) are GTSNPN and SVGIG.